This T cell receptor (beta chain) was found in a study of CD8 T cells in ankylosing spondylitis. This CDR3 contains 14 residues. V was clipped by 5 bases and J by 5 bases; unmatched bases: 8. Regarding the study as a whole: The study identified a TCR beta motif of seven or eight highly homologous variants that appeared characteristic of ankylosing spondylitis blood. Researchers reportedly found disease-linked clones significantly enriched in matched ankylosing spondylitis synovial fluid. Prior literature has documented some motif variants in synovial fluid and blood from reactive arthritis.

TCRdb recomputed calls from the 5' RACE reads with MiXCR, one row per CDR3 protein. The table shows more than 500,000 distinct CDR3 sequences, with approximately 5% occurring only once. As regards this clonotype: The antigen is not known.

The sequencing sample was made of blood, either unsorted or a sorted T cell fraction (not recorded which). This TCR was recovered from a male donor with ankylosing spondylitis. J is TRBJ2-5 and V is TRBV12-3 or TRBV12-4, with 7 bases matching TRBD1. The CDR3 coding sequence is TGTGCCAGCAGTAGGGGGCAGAATGGGGAGACCCAGTACTTC. This encodes CASSRGQNGETQYF.